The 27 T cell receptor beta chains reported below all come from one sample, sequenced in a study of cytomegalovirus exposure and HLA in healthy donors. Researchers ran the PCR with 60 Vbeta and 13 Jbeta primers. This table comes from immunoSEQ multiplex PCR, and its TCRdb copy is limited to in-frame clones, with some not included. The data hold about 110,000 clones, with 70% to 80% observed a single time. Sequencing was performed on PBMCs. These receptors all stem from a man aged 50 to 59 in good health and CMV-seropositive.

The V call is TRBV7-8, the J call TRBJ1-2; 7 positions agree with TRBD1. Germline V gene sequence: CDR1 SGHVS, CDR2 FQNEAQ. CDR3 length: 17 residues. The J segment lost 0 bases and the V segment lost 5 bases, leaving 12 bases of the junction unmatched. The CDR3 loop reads CASSRGTARQTNYGYTF. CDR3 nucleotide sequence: TGTGCCAGCAGCCGGGGGACAGCGCGTCAAACTAACTATGGCTACACCTTC.

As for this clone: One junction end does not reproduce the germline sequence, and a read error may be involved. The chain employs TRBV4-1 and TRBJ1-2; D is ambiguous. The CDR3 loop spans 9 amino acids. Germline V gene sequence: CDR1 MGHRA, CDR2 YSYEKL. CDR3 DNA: TGCGCCAGCAGCCAAGAAAGCCCCTTC. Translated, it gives CASSQESPF.

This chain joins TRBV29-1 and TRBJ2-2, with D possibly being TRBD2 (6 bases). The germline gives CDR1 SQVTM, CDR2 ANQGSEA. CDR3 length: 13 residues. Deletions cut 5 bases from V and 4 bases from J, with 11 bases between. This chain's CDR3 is CSVILARTGELFF. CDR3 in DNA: TGCAGCGTTATACTAGCCCGCACCGGGGAGCTGTTTTTT.

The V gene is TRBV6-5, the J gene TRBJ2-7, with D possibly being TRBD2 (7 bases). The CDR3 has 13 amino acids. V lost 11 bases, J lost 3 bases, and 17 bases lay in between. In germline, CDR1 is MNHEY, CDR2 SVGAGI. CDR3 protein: CASTREGDYEQYF. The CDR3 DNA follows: TGTGCCTCAACCAGGGAGGGGGACTACGAGCAGTACTTC.

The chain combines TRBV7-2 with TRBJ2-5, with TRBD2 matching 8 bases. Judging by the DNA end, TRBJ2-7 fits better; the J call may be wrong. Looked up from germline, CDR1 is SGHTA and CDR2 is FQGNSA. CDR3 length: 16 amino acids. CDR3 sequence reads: CASSLEKSGSPYEQYF. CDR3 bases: TGTGCCAGCAGCTTAGAAAAGAGCGGGAGCCCCTACGAGCAGTACTTC.

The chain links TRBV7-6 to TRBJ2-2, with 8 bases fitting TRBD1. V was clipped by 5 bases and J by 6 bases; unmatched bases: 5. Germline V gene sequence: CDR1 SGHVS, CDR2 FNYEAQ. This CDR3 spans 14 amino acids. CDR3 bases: TGTGCCAGCAGCACCCGGACAGGGTCCGGGGAGCTGTTTTTT. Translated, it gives CASSTRTGSGELFF.

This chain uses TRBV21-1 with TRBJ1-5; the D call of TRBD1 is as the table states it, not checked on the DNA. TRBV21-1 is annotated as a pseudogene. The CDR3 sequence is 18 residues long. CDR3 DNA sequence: TGTGCCAGCAGTTCCGACCGGACAGGAGAGAATAGCAATCAGCCCCAGCATTTT. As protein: CASSSDRTGENSNQPQHF.

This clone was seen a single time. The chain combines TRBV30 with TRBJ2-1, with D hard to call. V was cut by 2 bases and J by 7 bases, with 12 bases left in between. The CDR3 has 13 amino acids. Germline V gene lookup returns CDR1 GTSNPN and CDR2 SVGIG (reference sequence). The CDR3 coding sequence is TGTGCCTGGAGTCCATCACTATTTAATGAGCAGTTCTTC. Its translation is CAWSPSLFNEQFF.

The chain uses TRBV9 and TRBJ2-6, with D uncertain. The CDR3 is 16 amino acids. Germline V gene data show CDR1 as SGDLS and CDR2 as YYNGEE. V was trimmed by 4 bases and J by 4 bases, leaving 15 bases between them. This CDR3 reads CASSQNPTTGANVLTF. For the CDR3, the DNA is TGTGCCAGCAGCCAGAACCCAACTACCGGGGCCAACGTCCTGACTTTC.

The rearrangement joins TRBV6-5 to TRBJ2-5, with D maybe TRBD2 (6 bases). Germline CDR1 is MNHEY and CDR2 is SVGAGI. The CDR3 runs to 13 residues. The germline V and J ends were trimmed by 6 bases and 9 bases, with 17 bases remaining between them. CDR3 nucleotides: TGTGCCAGCAGCCCAAAGCGGGCCACAGCCCAGTACTTC. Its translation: CASSPKRATAQYF.

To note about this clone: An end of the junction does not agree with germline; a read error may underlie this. As DNA, the CDR3 is TGTGCCAGCAGCGTAGTTTCGATGGGCTCTGGGGCCAACGGCCTGACTTTC. This translates into CASSVVSMGSGANGLTF. The chain combines TRBV9 with TRBJ2-6, with D possibly TRBD1 on 5 matching bases. Germline CDR1 is SGDLS and CDR2 is YYNGEE. This CDR3 spans 17 amino acids.

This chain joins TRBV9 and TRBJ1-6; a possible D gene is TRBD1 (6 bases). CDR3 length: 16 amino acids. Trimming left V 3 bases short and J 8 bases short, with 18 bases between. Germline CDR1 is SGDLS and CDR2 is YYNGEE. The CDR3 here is CASSGGGNGFDSPLHF. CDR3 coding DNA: TGTGCCAGCAGCGGAGGGGGAAATGGGTTCGATTCACCCCTCCACTTT.

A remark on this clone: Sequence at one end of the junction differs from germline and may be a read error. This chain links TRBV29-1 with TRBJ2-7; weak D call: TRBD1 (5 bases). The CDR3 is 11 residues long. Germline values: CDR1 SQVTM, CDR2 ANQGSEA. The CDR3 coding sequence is TGCAGCGTTGAAGATCTTACAGGCCCACTATTC. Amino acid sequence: CSVEDLTGPLF.

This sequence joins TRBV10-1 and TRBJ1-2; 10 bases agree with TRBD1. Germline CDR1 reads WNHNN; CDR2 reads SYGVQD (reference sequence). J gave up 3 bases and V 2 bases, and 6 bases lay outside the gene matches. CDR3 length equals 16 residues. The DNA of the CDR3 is TGCGCCAGCAGTGAGCCGACAGGGGGCGCGGACTATGGCTACACCTTC. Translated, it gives CASSEPTGGADYGYTF.

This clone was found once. CDR3 sequence reads: CASTRYLSGTVVDNEQFF. CDR3 bases: TGTGCCAGCACCAGATACCTCTCCGGGACAGTAGTAGACAATGAGCAGTTCTTC. The rearrangement joins TRBV6-4 to TRBJ2-1; 7 nucleotides align to TRBD1. The CDR3 totals 18 residues. After removal of 7 bases from V and 5 bases from J, the junction contained 20 bases not matched to a gene. Germline CDR1 MRHNA, CDR2 SNTAGT.

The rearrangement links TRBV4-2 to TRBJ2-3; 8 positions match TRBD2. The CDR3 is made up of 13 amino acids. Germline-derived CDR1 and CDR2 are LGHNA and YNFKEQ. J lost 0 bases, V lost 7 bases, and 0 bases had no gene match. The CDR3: CASTSGSTDTQYF. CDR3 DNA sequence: TGTGCCAGCACTAGCGGGAGCACAGATACGCAGTATTTT.

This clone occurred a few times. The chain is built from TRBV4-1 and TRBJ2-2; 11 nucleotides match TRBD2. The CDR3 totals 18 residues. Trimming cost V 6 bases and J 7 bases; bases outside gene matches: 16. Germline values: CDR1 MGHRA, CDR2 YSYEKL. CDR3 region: CASRSLGTSGAWGGELFF. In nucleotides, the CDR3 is TGCGCCAGCAGGTCACTCGGGACTAGCGGAGCGTGGGGCGGGGAGCTGTTTTTT.

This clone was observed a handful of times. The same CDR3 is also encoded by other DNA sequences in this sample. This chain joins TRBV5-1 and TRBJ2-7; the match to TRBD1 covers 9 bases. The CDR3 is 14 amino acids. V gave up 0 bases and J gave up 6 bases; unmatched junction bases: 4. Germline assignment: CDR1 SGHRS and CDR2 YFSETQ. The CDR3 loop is CASSLGGQGSEQYF. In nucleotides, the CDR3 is TGCGCCAGCAGCTTGGGGGGACAGGGCAGCGAGCAGTACTTC.

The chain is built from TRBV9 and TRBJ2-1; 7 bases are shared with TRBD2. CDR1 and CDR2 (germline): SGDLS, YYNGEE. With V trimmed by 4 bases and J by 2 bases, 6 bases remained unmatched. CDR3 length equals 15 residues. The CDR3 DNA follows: TGTGCCAGCAGCCTTGAAAGCGGGGCCTACAATGAGCAGTTCTTC. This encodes CASSLESGAYNEQFF.

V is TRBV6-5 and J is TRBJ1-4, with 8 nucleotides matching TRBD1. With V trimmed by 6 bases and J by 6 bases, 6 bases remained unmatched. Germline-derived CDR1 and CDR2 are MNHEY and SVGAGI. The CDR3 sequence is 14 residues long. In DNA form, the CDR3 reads TGTGCCAGCAGGCCAGGGGGCTCTTATGAAAAACTGTTTTTT. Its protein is CASRPGGSYEKLFF.

The CDR3 sequence is CASGSPTRGISYEQYF. The DNA for the CDR3 is TGTGCTAGTGGTTCCCCGACAAGGGGCATATCCTACGAGCAGTACTTC. The chain is built from TRBV12-5 and TRBJ2-5; maybe TRBD1 (5 bases). The better agreement between TRBJ2-7 and the DNA end casts doubt on the J call. CDR1 and CDR2 from the germline V gene are LGHNT and FRNRAP. The CDR3 runs to 16 residues.

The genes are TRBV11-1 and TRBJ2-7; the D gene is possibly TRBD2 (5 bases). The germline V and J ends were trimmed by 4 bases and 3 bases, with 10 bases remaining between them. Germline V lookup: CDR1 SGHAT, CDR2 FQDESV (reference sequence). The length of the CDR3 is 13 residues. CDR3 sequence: CASSYGGFYEQYF. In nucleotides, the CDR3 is TGTGCCAGCAGCTACGGCGGGTTCTACGAGCAGTACTTC. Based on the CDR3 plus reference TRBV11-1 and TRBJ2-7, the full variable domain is EAEVAQSPRYKITEKSQAVAFWCDPISGHATLYWYRQILGQGPELLVQFQDESVVDDSQLPKDRFSAERLKGVDSTLKIQPAELGDSAMYLCASSYGGFYEQYFGPGTRLTVT.

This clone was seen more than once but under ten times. Here the CDR3 reads CASSHPGGKNTEAFF. The CDR3 DNA sequence: TGTGCCAGCAGCCATCCAGGGGGGAAGAACACTGAAGCTTTCTTT. The rearrangement links TRBV4-2 to TRBJ1-1; 7 nucleotides match TRBD1. CDR1 and CDR2 (germline): LGHNA, YNFKEQ. The CDR3 extends over 15 amino acids. The V and J ends lost 3 bases and 1 base, in that order; junction bases with no gene match: 5.

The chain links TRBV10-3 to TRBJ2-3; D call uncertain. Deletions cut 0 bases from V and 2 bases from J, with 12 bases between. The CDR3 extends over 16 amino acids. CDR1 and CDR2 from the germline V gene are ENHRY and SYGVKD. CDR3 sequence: CAISESAYGPTDTQYF. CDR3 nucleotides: TGTGCCATCAGTGAGTCAGCCTACGGTCCCACAGATACGCAGTATTTT.

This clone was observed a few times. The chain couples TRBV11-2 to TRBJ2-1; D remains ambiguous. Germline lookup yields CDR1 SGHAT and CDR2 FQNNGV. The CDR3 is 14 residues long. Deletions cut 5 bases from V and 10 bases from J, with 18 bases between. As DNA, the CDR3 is TGTGCCAGCAGCCCCCTCCGCGGCAGATGGGAGCAGTTCTTC. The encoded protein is CASSPLRGRWEQFF.

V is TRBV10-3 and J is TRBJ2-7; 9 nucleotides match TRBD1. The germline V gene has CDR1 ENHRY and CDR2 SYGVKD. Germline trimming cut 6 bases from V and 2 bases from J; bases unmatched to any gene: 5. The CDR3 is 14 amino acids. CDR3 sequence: CAISEGQGPYEQYF. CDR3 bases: TGTGCCATCAGCGAGGGACAGGGCCCCTACGAGCAGTACTTC.

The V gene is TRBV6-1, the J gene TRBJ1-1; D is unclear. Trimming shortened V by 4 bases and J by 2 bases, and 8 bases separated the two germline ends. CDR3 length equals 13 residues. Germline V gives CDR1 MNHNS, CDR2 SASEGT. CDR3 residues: CASSAQVNTEAFF. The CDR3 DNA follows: TGTGCCAGCAGTGCGCAGGTTAACACTGAAGCTTTCTTT.